Below, 24 T cell receptor beta chains from the same sample are listed, as sequenced in a study of a mutant IDH1 vaccine in newly diagnosed glioma. The antigens of these receptors remain unknown. Profiled with immunoSEQ multiplex PCR; TCRdb holds only in-frame clones, not every one. The sample lists about 46,000 clones; approximately 92% were seen once. Time point described: week 35, safety follow-up. Each dose delivered 300 ug of mutant IDH1 20-mer peptide subcutaneously with imiquimod. Specimen: PBMCs, collected from a glioma patient whose treatment included an IDH1 peptide vaccine. The receptors were gathered from a man aged 50-59 years with glioma.

This rearrangement joins TRBV15 to TRBJ1-5; D call uncertain. The CDR3 length is 15 residues. The germline V and J ends were trimmed by 0 bases and 3 bases, with 9 bases remaining between them. Germline CDR1 LNHNV, CDR2 YYDKDF (reference sequence). The CDR3 nucleotides read TGTGCCACCAGCAGAGAGGACGGGTACAATCAGCCCCAGCATTTT. Protein sequence: CATSREDGYNQPQHF.

This chain connects TRBV4-3 to TRBJ1-3; tentative D call: TRBD1 (5 bases). CDR3 length equals 18 residues. V was clipped by 0 bases and J by 0 bases, with 15 bases between them. CDR1 LGHNA and CDR2 YSLEER come from the germline V gene. The CDR3 nucleotides are TGCGCCAGCAGCCAAGATGGGGGACTCGGGGTCTCTGGAAACACCATATATTTT. Translation gives CASSQDGGLGVSGNTIYF.

The chain recombines TRBV5-8 with TRBJ1-1, with TRBD1 matching over 7 bases. The germline CDR1 and CDR2 sequences are SGHTS and YDEGEE. V was pared by 3 bases and J by 1 base, with 15 bases of the junction left unmatched. The CDR3 is 18 residues long. In DNA, the CDR3 is TGTGCCAGCAGCTGGAGGGGGCCGATACAAGGGCCGAACACTGAAGCTTTCTTT. As protein: CASSWRGPIQGPNTEAFF.

The genes are TRBV13 and TRBJ2-7; unclear D gene. Trimming removed 8 bases from V and 2 bases from J, with 16 bases in between. The germline V gene encodes CDR1 PRHDT and CDR2 FYEKMQ (reference sequence). CDR3 length equals 14 residues. CDR3 coding DNA: TGTGCCAGCCGACAAGTGGGCACTACCTACGAGCAGTACTTC. Translating gives CASRQVGTTYEQYF.

The chain has TRBV27 and TRBJ1-3; 11 bases are shared with TRBD1. After removal of 4 bases from V and 0 bases from J, the junction contained 5 bases not matched to a gene. The CDR3 is made up of 17 amino acids. Germline V CDR1 and CDR2: MNHEY, SMNVEV (reference sequence). The CDR3 DNA sequence: TGTGCCAGCAGTTCAAAGGGACAGGGGGTCTCTGGAAACACCATATATTTT. It is translated as CASSSKGQGVSGNTIYF.

This sequence joins TRBV5-1 and TRBJ1-2; 11 bases align to TRBD1. CDR1 and CDR2 (germline): SGHRS, YFSETQ. J lost 6 bases, V lost 0 bases, and 4 bases had no gene match. The CDR3 sequence is 15 residues long. For the CDR3, the DNA is TGCGCCAGCAGCTTGGCCGGGACAGGGGGAGATGGCTACACCTTC. It specifies CASSLAGTGGDGYTF.

The chain joins TRBV9 to TRBJ2-5; D may correspond to TRBD1 or TRBD2 (5 bases each). CDR3 length: 17 amino acids. Germline CDR1 SGDLS, CDR2 YYNGEE. V gave up 3 bases and J gave up 2 bases, with 20 bases separating them. In DNA form, the CDR3 reads TGTGCCAGCAGCGGCCATAAGGGACCGGCTGCTCAAGAGACCCAGTACTTC. Translating it yields CASSGHKGPAAQETQYF.

The chain joins TRBV19 to TRBJ1-1; unclear D gene. V lost 5 bases to trimming and J lost 0 bases, with 10 bases between them. The CDR3 is made up of 14 amino acids. In germline, CDR1 is LNHDA, CDR2 SQIVND (reference sequence). For the CDR3, the DNA is TGTGCCAGTAGTCCCGGACCGTTGAACACTGAAGCTTTCTTT. This codes for CASSPGPLNTEAFF.

The rearrangement uses TRBV6-5 and TRBJ2-7; 9 bases are shared with TRBD1. CDR3 length: 15 residues. The V gene's germline CDR1 is MNHEY and CDR2 SVGAGI. V was clipped by 2 bases and J by 4 bases; unmatched bases: 6. This CDR3 is CASSYGETGGYEQYF. DNA of the CDR3: TGTGCCAGCAGTTACGGGGAGACAGGGGGTTACGAGCAGTACTTC.

This chain joins TRBV28 and TRBJ1-2; weak D call: TRBD1 (6 bases). The ends were cut back, 6 bases at V and 7 bases at J, with 18 bases in the middle. Looked up from germline, CDR1 is MDHEN and CDR2 is SYDVKM. The CDR3 extends over 14 amino acids. This CDR3 reads CASRVSGAGGGYTF. The CDR3 coding sequence is TGTGCCAGCAGGGTCTCGGGGGCGGGAGGTGGCTACACCTTC.

The CDR3 DNA reads as TGTGCCAGCAGTTTGACAGGGGCCACTGAAGCTTTCTTT. It yields the protein CASSLTGATEAFF. The chain carries TRBV27 and TRBJ1-1; TRBD1 matches 8 bases. The V gene end was trimmed by 3 bases and the J gene end by 4 bases; junction bases not matched to a gene: 1. The germline V gene encodes CDR1 MNHEY and CDR2 SMNVEV (reference sequence). This CDR3 has 13 amino acids.

This chain connects TRBV5-4 to TRBJ1-6, with 8 bases that match TRBD1. Losses at the gene ends were 0 bases for V and 4 bases for J; bases not matched to a gene: 6. CDR3 length: 17 residues. Germline-derived CDR1 and CDR2 are SGHNT and YYREEE (reference sequence). CDR3 loop: CASSLGDRGPYNSPLHF. The CDR3, as DNA: TGTGCCAGCAGCTTGGGTGACAGGGGTCCTTATAATTCACCCCTCCACTTT. Combining the CDR3 with reference TRBV5-4 and TRBJ1-6 gives the whole variable domain ETGVTQSPTHLIKTRGQQVTLRCSSQSGHNTVSWYQQALGQGPQFIFQYYREEENGRGNFPPRFSGLQFPNYSSELNVNALELDDSALYLCASSLGDRGPYNSPLHFGNGTRLTVT.

This rearrangement joins TRBV19 to TRBJ1-1; maybe TRBD1 (5 bases). The germline V gene has CDR1 LNHDA and CDR2 SQIVND (reference sequence). Trimming shortened V by 3 bases and J by 3 bases, and 11 bases separated the two germline ends. The CDR3 sequence is 14 residues long. The CDR3 DNA reads as TGTGCCAGTAGTATGGGCAGGGAGGACACTGAAGCTTTCTTT. Its translation: CASSMGREDTEAFF.

This chain uses TRBV4-3 with TRBJ2-7, with D perhaps matching TRBD1 or TRBD2 (5 bases each). The CDR3 consists of 19 residues. Trimming removed 3 bases at V and 3 bases at J, with 27 bases between. Per germline, CDR1 LGHNA and CDR2 YSLEER. For the CDR3, the DNA is TGCGCCAGCAGCCAGTCCCCCTACCGGAGACCTGGGACGAACTACGAGCAGTACTTC. Encoded protein: CASSQSPYRRPGTNYEQYF.

V gene TRBV7-6 combines with J gene TRBJ2-7; D perhaps matches TRBD2 (6 bases). This CDR3 region has 15 residues. Germline CDR1 is SGHVS and CDR2 is FNYEAQ. Trimming removed 5 bases at V and 0 bases at J, with 14 bases between. This CDR3 reads CASSGRDSSSYEQYF. The DNA for the CDR3 is TGTGCCAGCAGCGGCCGGGACTCATCCTCCTACGAGCAGTACTTC. The complete variable domain, with remaining parts taken from reference TRBV7-6 and TRBJ2-7, reads GAGVSQSPRYKVTKRGQDVALRCDPISGHVSLYWYRQALGQGPEFLTYFNYEAQQDKSGLPNDRFSAERPEGSISTLTIQRTEQRDSAMYRCASSGRDSSSYEQYFGPGTRLTVT.

The chain joins TRBV5-1 to TRBJ2-2, with TRBD1 identical over 8 bases. With V trimmed by 5 bases and J by 6 bases, 3 bases remained unmatched. This CDR3 has 13 residues. CDR1 SGHRS and CDR2 YFSETQ come from the germline V gene. This CDR3 reads CASRPTGAGELFF. CDR3 nucleotides: TGCGCCAGCAGGCCGACAGGGGCCGGGGAGCTGTTTTTT.

The chain links TRBV18 to TRBJ1-4; D is possibly TRBD1 (6 bases). V was trimmed by 6 bases and J by 5 bases, leaving 13 bases between them. Looked up from germline, CDR1 is KGHSH and CDR2 is LQKENI. The CDR3 covers 14 residues. DNA for the CDR3: TGTGCCAGCTCTCTCCAGGGGAGGAATGAAAAACTGTTTTTT. Translating it yields CASSLQGRNEKLFF. Based on the CDR3 plus reference TRBV18 and TRBJ1-4, the full variable domain is NAGVMQNPRHLVRRRGQEARLRCSPMKGHSHVYWYRQLPEEGLKFMVYLQKENIIDESGMPKERFSAEFPKEGPSILRIQQVVRGDSAAYFCASSLQGRNEKLFFGSGTQLSVL.

This clone was seen a single time. The chain couples TRBV6-1 to TRBJ1-1, with D perhaps TRBD1 (5 bases). The germline V and J ends were trimmed by 3 bases and 13 bases, with 21 bases remaining between them. The CDR3 is 14 amino acids. Germline loops: CDR1 MNHNS, CDR2 SASEGT. The DNA for the CDR3 is TGTGCCAGCAGTGATCGCGGGACGTTTTATCAGGATTTCTTT. It yields the protein CASSDRGTFYQDFF.

The V gene is TRBV5-1, the J gene TRBJ2-7; TRBD1 matches 7 bases. J was trimmed by 3 bases and V by 0 bases; bases with no gene match: 3. The CDR3 is 14 amino acids. The germline CDR1 and CDR2 sequences are SGHRS and YFSETQ. CDR3 sequence: CASSLDRGIYEQYF. The CDR3 nucleotides read TGCGCCAGCAGCTTGGACAGGGGTATCTACGAGCAGTACTTC.

The chain carries TRBV4-3 and TRBJ2-7; no clear D. The V end was cut by 0 bases, the J end by 5 bases, with 14 bases between. The CDR3 runs 15 residues. Germline lookup yields CDR1 LGHNA and CDR2 YSLEER. CDR3 coding DNA: TGCGCCAGCAGCCAAGATATCCGCCGCGTGGACGAGCAGTACTTC. This sequence encodes CASSQDIRRVDEQYF.

The V gene is TRBV7-9, the J gene TRBJ2-7; no definite D call. Trimming stripped 5 bases from V and 1 base from J, with 6 bases between. CDR3 size: 12 residues. Germline V CDR1 and CDR2: SEHNR, FQNEAQ (reference sequence). The CDR3 here is CASSPESYEQYF. The CDR3 DNA follows: TGTGCCAGCAGCCCCGAATCCTACGAGCAGTACTTC. The variable domain in full, with the rest retrieved from reference TRBV7-9 and TRBJ2-7, is DTGVSQNPRHKITKRGQNVTFRCDPISEHNRLYWYRQTLGQGPEFLTYFQNEAQLEKSRLLSDRFSAERPKGSFSTLEIQRTEQGDSAMYLCASSPESYEQYFGPGTRLTVT.

This clone came up once. This chain joins TRBV27 and TRBJ2-3; 10 nucleotides align to TRBD1. The germline V gene encodes CDR1 MNHEY and CDR2 SMNVEV (reference sequence). Trimming removed 6 bases from V and 1 base from J; junction bases left unmatched: 1. CDR3 size: 14 residues. The CDR3 DNA reads as TGTGCCAGCAGCGGGACAGGGGGCACAGATACGCAGTATTTT. Its translation is CASSGTGGTDTQYF.

The chain is built from TRBV29-1 and TRBJ2-3, with a possible D match to TRBD2 (6 bases). CDR3 length: 17 residues. The V end was cut by 0 bases, the J end by 0 bases, with 16 bases between. In germline, CDR1 is SQVTM, CDR2 ANQGSEA. CDR3 loop: CSVEDPGASASTDTQYF. The CDR3 DNA reads as TGCAGCGTTGAAGATCCCGGGGCTAGCGCGAGCACAGATACGCAGTATTTT.

This clone has only a few counts. This sample includes further DNA sequences coding for the same CDR3. CDR3 DNA: TGTGCCAGCAGTTTGGGACAGGGGGCGGGTGGCTACACCTTC. It translates to CASSLGQGAGGYTF. The chain has TRBV28 and TRBJ1-2, with 12 positions matching TRBD1. The V segment lost 3 bases and the J segment 7 bases; nucleotides outside the gene matches: 3. The germline V gene encodes CDR1 MDHEN and CDR2 SYDVKM. The CDR3 sequence is 14 residues long.